This entry lists 28 T cell receptor beta chains sequenced from one sample in a study of CD8+CD57+ T cells in acquired aplastic anemia. TCR beta VDJ combinations and CDR3 sequences were profiled from genomic DNA. TCRdb recomputed calls from the reads with MiXCR, one row per CDR3 protein. This sample carries about 200,000 distinct CDR3 sequences, over 40% of them seen once, and the ten largest clones take around 20%. An expansion of CD8+CD57+ cells by flow cytometry had been shown in patients chosen for sequencing. The sample taken for sequencing was sorted CD4+, CD8+, or CD8+CD57+ T cells (not recorded which) from PBMCs. The receptors originated from a human donor with aplastic anemia.

The V and J genes are TRBV7-6 and TRBJ2-2; 8 bases are shared with TRBD2. The CDR3 length is 14 residues. With 5 bases clipped from V and 4 bases from J, the junction kept 3 bases outside the gene matches. The V gene's germline CDR1 is SGHVS and CDR2 FNYEAQ. The chain's CDR3 is CASSRGGSTGELFF. The CDR3, as DNA: TGTGCCAGCAGCCGGGGGGGTAGCACCGGGGAGCTGTTTTTT.

The chain uses TRBV3-1 and TRBJ2-1; D not resolved. Germline V gene data show CDR1 as LGHDT and CDR2 as YNNKEL (reference sequence). V was shortened by 4 bases and J by 6 bases, with 4 bases between the two germline ends. The CDR3 has 11 amino acids. The CDR3 here is CASSRLNEQFF. DNA for the CDR3: TGTGCCAGCAGCCGTCTCAATGAGCAGTTCTTC.

This clonotype was detected many times. The V and J genes are TRBV14 and TRBJ2-7; 10 bases align to TRBD2. Per the germline V gene, CDR1 is SGHDN and CDR2 is FVKESK. The CDR3 sequence is 18 residues long. The trim removed 0 bases at V and 3 bases at J, leaving 11 bases unmatched. CDR3: CASSQDEGSSGGLYEQYF. The CDR3 region has the DNA TGTGCCAGCAGCCAAGATGAGGGGAGTAGCGGGGGGCTCTACGAGCAGTACTTC.

The rearrangement joins TRBV5-1 to TRBJ2-1; tentative D call: TRBD1 (6 bases). The CDR3 has 13 amino acids. CDR1 is SGHRS and CDR2 is YFSETQ in the germline V gene. V lost 8 bases and J 5 bases, leaving 14 bases between the germline ends. CDR3 bases: TGCGCCAGTGGAATAGGGACAAACAATGAGCAGTTCTTC. Translated, it gives CASGIGTNNEQFF. The variable domain in full, with the rest retrieved from reference TRBV5-1 and TRBJ2-1, is KAGVTQTPRYLIKTRGQQVTLSCSPISGHRSVSWYQQTPGQGLQFLFEYFSETQRNKGNFPGRFSGRQFSNSRSEMNVSTLELGDSALYLCASGIGTNNEQFFGPGTRLTVL.

There are a few counts of this clonotype. The chain is built from TRBV20-1 and TRBJ2-7; D remains unclear. Germline values: CDR1 DFQATT, CDR2 SNEGSKA (reference sequence). The V and J ends lost 4 bases and 3 bases respectively, with 10 bases between them. This CDR3 has 12 residues. For the CDR3, the DNA is TGCAGTGCTACTCCCGGCGGCTACGAGCAGTACTTC. It translates to CSATPGGYEQYF.

This chain uses TRBV10-3 with TRBJ2-7; 8 bases align to TRBD1. This CDR3 has 13 residues. The V gene's germline CDR1 is ENHRY and CDR2 SYGVKD. The junction had 6 bases not matched to a gene; V was cut back by 4 bases and J by 7 bases. CDR3 region: CAISGGTGREQYF. The CDR3, as DNA: TGTGCCATCAGTGGCGGGACAGGTAGGGAGCAGTACTTC.

This clonotype was found many times. The CDR3 reads CASSDMAGGPYEQYF. Here the CDR3 DNA reads TGTGCCAGCAGTGATATGGCAGGGGGACCCTACGAGCAGTACTTC. The rearrangement uses TRBV2 and TRBJ2-7; 7 positions match TRBD1. The CDR3 has 15 amino acids. Germline V gene data show CDR1 as SNHLY and CDR2 as FYNNEI. V lost 3 bases to trimming and J lost 2 bases; unmatched junction nucleotides: 7.

This clonotype was recorded at least ten times. The J gene is TRBJ1-5, the V gene TRBV12-3 or TRBV12-4; D possibly corresponds to TRBD1 (5 bases). The CDR3 length is 15 residues. V lost 3 bases and J 0 bases, leaving 9 bases between the germline ends. This chain's CDR3 is CASSLAGLSNQPQHF. The CDR3 region has the DNA TGTGCCAGCAGTTTGGCGGGACTTAGCAATCAGCCCCAGCATTTT.

This clonotype was seen repeatedly, ten times or more. V and J are TRBV7-9 and TRBJ2-3; 9 bases match TRBD1. V dropped 0 bases and J dropped 3; count of bases not matched to a gene: 13. CDR1 is SEHNR, CDR2 FQNEAQ, per germline (reference sequence). The CDR3 length is 19 residues. This CDR3 is CASSLASDRGGVRTDTQYF. The CDR3 bases are TGTGCCAGCAGCTTAGCGAGTGACAGGGGGGGGGTCAGGACAGATACGCAGTATTTT.

The V call is TRBV6-5, the J call TRBJ1-2, with 7 nucleotides matching TRBD1. Trimming removed 6 bases from V and 3 bases from J; junction bases left unmatched: 10. The CDR3 contains 15 residues. Per germline, CDR1 MNHEY and CDR2 SVGAGI. CDR3: CASSLGQPRHYGYTF. CDR3 nucleotide sequence: TGTGCCAGCAGCCTGGGACAGCCGAGGCACTATGGCTACACCTTC.

This clonotype was observed at least ten times. This chain links TRBV20-1 with TRBJ1-1, with D tentatively TRBD1 (5 bases). V dropped 5 bases and J dropped 4 bases, with 20 bases sitting between them. CDR3 size: 15 residues. The V gene's germline CDR1 is DFQATT and CDR2 SNEGSKA (reference sequence). The CDR3 loop is CSASPLDNLGTEAFF. In DNA form, the CDR3 reads TGCAGTGCTTCACCGCTGGACAACTTAGGCACTGAAGCTTTCTTT.

This rearrangement joins TRBV10-3 to TRBJ1-6; tentatively, D is TRBD1 (5 bases). The CDR3 has 18 residues. Germline values: CDR1 ENHRY, CDR2 SYGVKD. V shed 0 bases and J shed 8 bases, with 20 bases lying between them. CDR3 region: CAISESTLGTLKDSPLHF. The CDR3 DNA is TGTGCCATCAGTGAGTCGACGTTGGGGACTTTAAAGGATTCACCCCTCCACTTT.

The chain recombines TRBV20-1 with TRBJ2-1; 12 bases are shared with TRBD2. The CDR3 sequence is 13 residues long. After removal of 4 bases from V and 8 bases from J, the junction contained 3 bases not matched to a gene. Germline CDR1 and CDR2: DFQATT and SNEGSKA (reference sequence). The CDR3 sequence is CSATSGRGYEQFF. Written as DNA, the CDR3 is TGCAGTGCTACTAGCGGGAGGGGCTATGAGCAGTTCTTC.

The CDR3 DNA is TGTGCCAGCAGCTTACCCCTTACCACGGGCCGGGAGACCCAGTACTTC. This translates into CASSLPLTTGRETQYF. V gene TRBV19 combines with J gene TRBJ2-5; D not resolved. From germline, CDR1 is LNHDA and CDR2 SQIVND (reference sequence). The CDR3 is 16 amino acids. V was shortened by 9 bases and J by 5 bases, with 25 bases between the two germline ends.

This clonotype occurred a few times. Since a much larger clone is just one base distant, this may be a read error. This rearrangement joins TRBV19 to TRBJ1-4, with D maybe TRBD1 (5 bases). The CDR3 length is 15 residues. CDR1 is LNHDA and CDR2 is SQIVND in the germline V gene (reference sequence). V was pared by 5 bases and J by 4 bases, with 14 bases between. The CDR3 region is CASSLRRGGNEKLFF. CDR3 sequence (DNA): TGTGCCAGTAGTCTGCGGAGGGGTGGTAATGAAAAACTGTTTTTT.

This clonotype was counted at least ten times. The gene calls are TRBV5-1 and TRBJ1-4, with a tentative D call TRBD1 (5 bases). Germline CDR1 reads SGHRS; CDR2 reads YFSETQ. The germline V and J ends were trimmed by 0 bases and 6 bases, with 9 bases remaining between them. The CDR3 covers 14 residues. Here the CDR3 reads CASSLEGSYEKLFF. The CDR3 DNA sequence: TGCGCCAGCAGCTTGGAGGGGTCTTATGAAAAACTGTTTTTT.

This clonotype was counted a single time. J is TRBJ1-2 and V is TRBV9; D is unresolved. This CDR3 region has 16 residues. Trimming pared 0 bases from V and 3 bases from J, leaving 15 bases between. Germline loops: CDR1 SGDLS, CDR2 YYNGEE. The CDR3, as DNA: TGTGCCAGCAGCGTAGCCGGAGCACAAACTTACTATGGCTACACCTTC. It codes for CASSVAGAQTYYGYTF.

At least ten counts were recorded for this clonotype. This sequence joins TRBV5-1 and TRBJ1-4; the D gene is possibly TRBD1 (5 bases). Trimming took off 5 bases at V and 3 bases at J, with 11 bases between the two ends. The CDR3 has 14 amino acids. Germline lookup yields CDR1 SGHRS and CDR2 YFSETQ. The CDR3 sequence: CASSSDSANEKLFF. DNA of the CDR3: TGCGCCAGCAGTTCCGACAGTGCTAATGAAAAACTGTTTTTT. The whole variable domain, remainder taken from reference TRBV5-1 and TRBJ1-4, is KAGVTQTPRYLIKTRGQQVTLSCSPISGHRSVSWYQQTPGQGLQFLFEYFSETQRNKGNFPGRFSGRQFSNSRSEMNVSTLELGDSALYLCASSSDSANEKLFFGSGTQLSVL.

This chain links TRBV29-1 with TRBJ2-7, with D maybe TRBD1 (6 bases). From germline, CDR1 is SQVTM and CDR2 ANQGSEA. V shed 1 base and J shed 0 bases, with 16 bases lying between them. The CDR3 runs 16 residues. The CDR3 is CSVEGPQGRSSYEQYF. The CDR3, as DNA: TGCAGCGTTGAAGGACCACAGGGTAGGAGCTCCTACGAGCAGTACTTC.

This clonotype was recorded many times. The chain recombines TRBV24-1 with TRBJ2-7; no reliable D call. This CDR3 has 15 amino acids. V dropped 7 bases and J dropped 1 base, with 16 bases sitting between them. Germline assignment: CDR1 KGHDR and CDR2 SFDVKD. DNA for the CDR3: TGTGCCACCAGCGATAGGGTCTCGGCTTCCTACGAGCAGTACTTC. This translates into CATSDRVSASYEQYF.

This clonotype was found many times. The chain has TRBV19 and TRBJ2-7, with a tentative D call TRBD1 (6 bases). Germline V gene sequence: CDR1 LNHDA, CDR2 SQIVND (reference sequence). CDR3 length: 15 amino acids. Trimming left V 8 bases short and J 5 bases short, with 22 bases between. The CDR3 DNA reads as TGTGCCAGTGGGGGTTTGGCAGGGGAAGGTAACGAGCAGTACTTC. This encodes CASGGLAGEGNEQYF.

This clonotype was detected many times. This sequence joins TRBV20-1 and TRBJ2-7; D not certain. Germline V CDR1 and CDR2: DFQATT, SNEGSKA (reference sequence). The germline V and J ends were trimmed by 1 base and 5 bases, with 12 bases remaining between them. The CDR3 is 13 residues long. The CDR3 nucleotides read TGCAGTGCTAGAGCCTTGTGGGCACACGAGCAGTACTTC. Amino acids: CSARALWAHEQYF.

The genes are TRBV2 and TRBJ1-1, with no clear D. Trimming took off 7 bases at V and 1 base at J, with 13 bases between the two ends. The germline gives CDR1 SNHLY, CDR2 FYNNEI. The CDR3 has 14 amino acids. The DNA for the CDR3 is TGTGCCAGCAAGGTTGGACTGGAGAACACTGAAGCTTTCTTT. Its translation is CASKVGLENTEAFF.

V gene TRBV7-9 combines with J gene TRBJ2-7; 9 bases line up with TRBD1. CDR1 and CDR2 from the germline V gene are SEHNR and FQNEAQ (reference sequence). With 3 bases clipped from V and 0 bases from J, the junction kept 6 bases outside the gene matches. The CDR3 spans 16 residues. The CDR3 sequence is CASSFTGTGSSYEQYF. DNA of the CDR3: TGTGCCAGCAGCTTCACCGGGACAGGGAGCTCCTACGAGCAGTACTTC.

The V gene is TRBV19, the J gene TRBJ1-1; 10 bases agree with TRBD1. The V gene end was trimmed by 7 bases and the J gene end by 3 bases; junction bases not matched to a gene: 17. The CDR3 consists of 18 residues. CDR1 and CDR2 (germline): LNHDA, SQIVND (reference sequence). This chain's CDR3 is CASTGTGDGRALYTEAFF. The CDR3 coding sequence is TGTGCCAGTACCGGGACAGGGGACGGGCGGGCGCTCTACACTGAAGCTTTCTTT.

This chain links TRBV12-5 with TRBJ2-1; TRBD2 is a possible D gene (5 bases). In germline, CDR1 is LGHNT, CDR2 FRNRAP. V was cut by 6 bases and J by 4 bases, with 16 bases left in between. This CDR3 has 15 amino acids. CDR3 sequence (DNA): TGTGCTAGTGGGTCGGGCCAATCGGGGTACAATGAGCAGTTCTTC. It specifies CASGSGQSGYNEQFF.

The V call is TRBV12-3 or TRBV12-4, the J call TRBJ2-5; weak D call: TRBD2 (5 bases). The CDR3 extends over 16 amino acids. V lost 5 bases to trimming and J lost 5 bases, with 21 bases between them. This CDR3 reads CASSPVNGGGSETQYF. CDR3 in DNA: TGTGCCAGCAGTCCAGTGAACGGAGGAGGTTCGGAGACCCAGTACTTC.

The chain is built from TRBV2 and TRBJ2-1; 10 nucleotides align to TRBD2. The CDR3 is made up of 16 amino acids. Germline CDR1 SNHLY, CDR2 FYNNEI. The ends lost 8 bases at V and 5 bases at J; junction bases unmatched: 12. Written as DNA, the CDR3 is TGTGCCAGCGGAAGCGGGGGGGCGTCCCACGACAATGAGCAGTTCTTC. It is translated as CASGSGGASHDNEQFF.